The rows below give T cell receptor beta chains drawn from one sample of a study of HIV-infected patients and healthy controls. TCRdb re-called the 5' RACE reads with MiXCR, one entry per CDR3 protein. The table has more than 9,500 distinct CDR3 sequences, 7.3% seen once. The specimen was blood, collected before antiretroviral therapy. These receptor sequences come from an adult with HIV infection. Both conserved end residues are part of each CDR3. A D gene is named only where the DNA matches it firmly. Size values are once, few and many counts, or a class for expanded clones, and some rows have none.

-	many	TRBJ2-7	TRBV6-5	CASRLTGKRFYEQYF	TGTGCCAGCAGGCTGACAGGAAAGAGATTTTACGAGCAGTACTTC
TRBD2	medium-sized	TRBJ2-4	TRBV20-1	CSARPSGASKNIQYF	TGCAGTGCTAGACCTAGCGGGGCCTCCAAAAACATTCAGTACTTC
TRBD2	many	TRBJ2-1	TRBV9	CASSYGLAGLNEQFF	TGTGCCAGCAGTTATGGACTAGCGGGGTTGAATGAGCAGTTCTTC
-	many	TRBJ1-2	TRBV19	CASSSSDRLRDGYTF	TGTGCCAGTAGTTCCTCAGACCGCCTTAGGGATGGCTACACCTTC
-	few	TRBJ1-1	TRBV21-1	CASGDRQGVTEAFF	TGTGCCAGCGGTGACCGACAGGGGGTCACTGAAGCTTTCTTT
-	many	TRBJ2-3	TRBV20-1	CSASPFPPSTDTQYF	TGCAGTGCTAGCCCCTTTCCACCTAGCACAGATACGCAGTATTTT
TRBD1	many	TRBJ2-7	TRBV7-8	CASSETTGVFSYEQYF	TGTGCCAGCAGCGAAACAACAGGGGTTTTCTCCTACGAGCAGTACTTC
TRBD1	few	TRBJ1-4	TRBV7-2	CASSLARGRREKLFF	TGTGCCAGCAGCTTAGCCAGGGGGCGTCGGGAAAAACTGTTTTTT
-	many	TRBJ2-7	TRBV6-5	CASSPWTESYEQYF	TGTGCCAGCAGTCCCTGGACGGAATCCTACGAGCAGTACTTC
-	many	TRBJ1-1	TRBV12-3/TRBV12-4	CASSLGGMNTEAFF	TGTGCCAGCAGTTTAGGGGGAATGAACACTGAAGCTTTCTTT
-	many	TRBJ2-7	TRBV28	CASSYLYEQYF	TGTGCCAGCAGTTATCTCTACGAGCAGTACTTC
-	many	TRBJ1-1	TRBV10-3	CAISELLTEAFF	TGTGCCATCAGTGAGCTTCTCACTGAAGCTTTCTTT
TRBD1	few	TRBJ2-1	TRBV10-3	CAISDMGRGPSSYNEQFF	TGTGCCATCAGTGACATGGGTAGGGGGCCGAGCTCCTACAATGAGCAGTTCTTC
TRBD1	many	TRBJ2-2	TRBV29-1	CSARTGLDTGELFF	TGCAGCGCCCGGACAGGGTTAGACACCGGGGAGCTGTTTTTT
-	many	TRBJ1-1	TRBV7-9	CASSFGLSTEAFF	TGTGCCAGCAGCTTCGGACTGTCCACTGAAGCTTTCTTT
TRBD1	few	TRBJ2-1	TRBV19	CASSQDRGPHNEQFF	TGTGCCAGTAGCCAAGACAGGGGGCCCCACAATGAGCAGTTCTTC
-	medium-sized	TRBJ1-2	TRBV24-1	CATPRASGYGYTF	TGTGCCACCCCTCGGGCGTCGGGCTATGGCTACACCTTC
-	-	TRBJ1-2	TRBV7-3	CASSLVGGDPNGYTF	TGTGCCAGCAGCTTAGTCGGAGGGGACCCAAATGGCTACACCTTC
-	many	TRBJ1-2	TRBV3-1	CASSTLYGYTF	TGTGCCAGCAGCACCCTCTATGGCTACACCTTC
-	many	TRBJ2-2	TRBV24-1	CATSDYRAAGELFF	TGTGCCACCAGTGATTATAGGGCGGCCGGGGAGCTGTTTTTT
TRBD2	many	TRBJ2-1	TRBV7-2	CASSATRSGGGYNEQFF	TGTGCCAGCAGCGCGACCCGTAGCGGGGGAGGATACAATGAGCAGTTCTTC
TRBD2	few	TRBJ2-7	TRBV7-2	CASSLASGGVKYEQYF	TGTGCCAGCAGCTTAGCTAGCGGGGGGGTTAAGTACGAGCAGTACTTC